This passage covers 29 T cell receptor beta chains from one sample sequenced in a study of blood T cell repertoires in COVID-19. Some clones are missing from TCRdb's copy, which holds only in-frame ones; the method was immunoSEQ multiplex PCR. There are about 200,000 clones in the sample; 75% to 90% occur only once, and about 6% lies in the top ten. Sequencing was done on a sample of peripheral blood. Receptors were obtained from a man aged 60-69 years who had recovered from COVID-19.

V gene TRBV15 combines with J gene TRBJ1-2; D gene uncertain. Germline assignment: CDR1 LNHNV and CDR2 YYDKDF (reference sequence). V was shortened by 7 bases and J by 5 bases, with 20 bases between the two germline ends. The CDR3 covers 15 residues. The DNA of the CDR3 is TGTGCCACCACCCTGGATGAGGGAGGAGGGTATGGCTACACCTTC. It specifies CATTLDEGGGYGYTF.

The chain joins TRBV5-8 to TRBJ1-1; TRBD1 aligns across 7 bases. Losses at the gene ends were 0 bases for V and 0 bases for J; bases not matched to a gene: 11. The length of the CDR3 is 18 residues. CDR1 SGHTS and CDR2 YDEGEE come from the germline V gene. CDR3 residues: CASSLDRGTASLNTEAFF. Here the CDR3 DNA reads TGTGCCAGCAGCTTGGACAGGGGTACGGCTTCCTTGAACACTGAAGCTTTCTTT.

The rearrangement links TRBV6-5 to TRBJ2-7, with 12 nucleotides matching TRBD2. Germline assignment: CDR1 MNHEY and CDR2 SVGAGI. The CDR3 runs 13 residues. The V segment lost 6 bases and the J segment 4 bases; nucleotides outside the gene matches: 1. The CDR3 coding sequence is TGTGCCAGCAGCGGACTAGCGGGGTACGAGCAGTACTTC. Encoded protein: CASSGLAGYEQYF.

V usage is TRBV19 and J usage is TRBJ2-7; the match to TRBD2 covers 7 bases. Germline V lookup: CDR1 LNHDA, CDR2 SQIVND (reference sequence). This CDR3 spans 14 amino acids. The V and J ends lost 3 bases and 0 bases, in that order; junction bases with no gene match: 2. The CDR3, as DNA: TGTGCCAGTAGTATCGGCGGGGGCTCCTACGAGCAGTACTTC. Translated: CASSIGGGSYEQYF.

V and J are TRBV25-1 and TRBJ1-5, with 7 positions matching TRBD1. In germline, CDR1 is MGHDK, CDR2 SYGVNS. The CDR3 runs 17 residues. V dropped 3 bases and J dropped 1; count of bases not matched to a gene: 9. The CDR3 DNA is TGTGCCAGCAGTGACAATTCGCTGACAGGGAGCAATCAGCCCCAGCATTTT. Its translation: CASSDNSLTGSNQPQHF.

V is TRBV7-2 and J is TRBJ1-1, with 10 bases matching TRBD1. Losses at the gene ends were 3 bases for V and 1 base for J; bases not matched to a gene: 5. The CDR3 has 16 residues. Germline-derived CDR1 and CDR2 are SGHTA and FQGNSA. This CDR3 is CASSFRQGARNTEAFF. As DNA, the CDR3 is TGTGCCAGCAGCTTCCGACAGGGGGCGCGGAACACTGAAGCTTTCTTT.

The gene calls are TRBV5-1 and TRBJ1-2; 7 bases agree with TRBD1. CDR1 SGHRS and CDR2 YFSETQ come from the germline V gene. The CDR3 sequence is 14 residues long. Losses at the gene ends were 0 bases for V and 6 bases for J; bases not matched to a gene: 5. DNA of the CDR3: TGCGCCAGCAGCTTGGAGGGGGCCGGGCATGGCTACACCTTC. Protein sequence: CASSLEGAGHGYTF.

As DNA, the CDR3 is TGTGCCAGCAGCCGGGACAGGGGACACCGGAACACTGAAGCTTTCTTT. The encoded protein is CASSRDRGHRNTEAFF. This chain joins TRBV27 and TRBJ1-1, with 10 bases lining up with TRBD1. V lost 6 bases to trimming and J lost 1 base; unmatched junction nucleotides: 8. The germline V gene encodes CDR1 MNHEY and CDR2 SMNVEV (reference sequence). CDR3 length: 16 residues.

The V and J genes are TRBV20-1 and TRBJ2-3; TRBD1 aligns across 9 bases. This CDR3 spans 11 amino acids. J was trimmed by 14 bases and V by 6 bases; bases with no gene match: 9. Germline lookup yields CDR1 DFQATT and CDR2 SNEGSKA (reference sequence). CDR3 bases: TGCAGTGCCCTACCGGGACAGGGACCGTATTTT. It is translated as CSALPGQGPYF.

This chain connects TRBV7-2 to TRBJ2-7, with 9 bases fitting TRBD1. The CDR3 extends over 14 amino acids. CDR1 is SGHTA, CDR2 FQGNSA, per germline. The V and J ends lost 7 bases and 4 bases, in that order; junction bases with no gene match: 8. The DNA for the CDR3 is TGTGCCAGCACATCCGGGACAGGGAGTTACGAGCAGTACTTC. Amino acid sequence: CASTSGTGSYEQYF.

The CDR3 DNA is TGTGCCAGCAGTTTAAGAGGTGGCGGGGGGGGTCAAGAGACCCAGTACTTC. This gives the protein CASSLRGGGGGQETQYF. The rearrangement links TRBV27 to TRBJ2-5; 9 bases are a match to TRBD2. This CDR3 comprises 17 residues. V lost 2 bases and J lost 2; bases outside the gene matches: 9. Germline CDR1 reads MNHEY; CDR2 reads SMNVEV (reference sequence).

The rearrangement uses TRBV6-5 and TRBJ2-7; 9 positions agree with TRBD1. Trimming removed 6 bases from V and 5 bases from J; junction bases left unmatched: 11. Germline values: CDR1 MNHEY, CDR2 SVGAGI. This CDR3 is 15 amino acids long. CDR3 in DNA: TGTGCCAGCAGGTTACTAGGACAGGGGTGGGACGAGCAGTACTTC. This sequence encodes CASRLLGQGWDEQYF.

V is TRBV19 and J is TRBJ1-3; the D gene is possibly TRBD1 (6 bases). CDR3 length: 17 residues. Between the trimmed V and J ends, which lost 3 bases and 0 bases, there was a span of 15 bases. In germline, CDR1 is LNHDA, CDR2 SQIVND (reference sequence). For the CDR3, the DNA is TGTGCCAGTAGTATGGGTTTCGGCAGGGGCTCTGGAAACACCATATATTTT. Translation: CASSMGFGRGSGNTIYF. Using reference TRBV19 and TRBJ1-3 for the parts outside the CDR3, the full variable domain is DGGITQSPKYLFRKEGQNVTLSCEQNLNHDAMYWYRQDPGQGLRLIYYSQIVNDFQKGDIAEGYSVSREKKESFPLTVTSAQKNPTAFYLCASSMGFGRGSGNTIYFGEGSWLTVV.

J is TRBJ2-6 and V is TRBV19, with 9 positions matching TRBD1. This CDR3 comprises 17 residues. CDR1 is LNHDA and CDR2 is SQIVND in the germline V gene (reference sequence). V gave up 4 bases and J gave up 3 bases; unmatched junction bases: 7. The CDR3 bases are TGTGCCAGTAGTACGACAGGGGGAATTCGTGGGGCCAACGTCCTGACTTTC. This sequence encodes CASSTTGGIRGANVLTF.

The chain uses TRBV6-2 or TRBV6-3 and TRBJ2-7; the match to TRBD2 covers 9 bases. In germline, CDR1 is MNHEY, CDR2 SVGEGT. Trimming took 0 bases from V and 0 from J; bases not matched to a gene: 0. There are 15 residues in the CDR3. For the CDR3, the DNA is TGTGCCAGCAGTTACTCGGGACTAGCCTCCTACGAGCAGTACTTC. This codes for CASSYSGLASYEQYF.

This clone occurred a few times. The chain carries TRBV7-9 and TRBJ1-1; no reliable D call. Germline V CDR1 and CDR2: SEHNR, FQNEAQ (reference sequence). The CDR3 is 13 amino acids. V shed 1 base and J shed 7 bases, with 10 bases lying between them. This CDR3 reads CASSLESLSEAFF. For the CDR3, the DNA is TGTGCCAGCAGCTTAGAGTCCCTCAGTGAAGCTTTCTTT.

This rearrangement joins TRBV10-3 to TRBJ2-5, with TRBD2 as a possible D gene (5 bases). Trimming cost V 5 bases and J 2 bases, with 9 bases left between them. Germline CDR1 reads ENHRY; CDR2 reads SYGVKD. CDR3 size: 13 residues. The DNA of the CDR3 is TGTGCCATCAGTTTGGACTCTCAAGAGACCCAGTACTTC. This translates into CAISLDSQETQYF.

This clone appeared a single time. This chain joins TRBV9 and TRBJ1-3; 8 bases align to TRBD1. J lost 2 bases, V lost 0 bases, and 4 bases had no gene match. CDR3 length equals 16 residues. Germline-derived CDR1 and CDR2 are SGDLS and YYNGEE. CDR3 amino acids: CASSVGTGLTGNTIYF. CDR3 nucleotides: TGTGCCAGCAGCGTAGGGACAGGGCTGACTGGAAACACCATATATTTT.

The chain carries TRBV27 and TRBJ2-1, with D perhaps matching TRBD1 (5 bases). Germline V gives CDR1 MNHEY, CDR2 SMNVEV (reference sequence). This CDR3 has 15 amino acids. The germline V and J ends were trimmed by 5 bases and 1 base, with 12 bases remaining between them. This CDR3 is CASSLRRESYNEQFF. CDR3 DNA sequence: TGTGCCAGCAGTCTCCGCAGGGAATCCTACAATGAGCAGTTCTTC.

The J gene is TRBJ1-4, the V gene TRBV5-1, with TRBD1 matching over 9 bases. This CDR3 spans 13 amino acids. Germline trimming cut 4 bases from V and 8 bases from J; bases unmatched to any gene: 3. In germline, CDR1 is SGHRS, CDR2 YFSETQ. The chain's CDR3 is CASSPGTGEKLFF. The DNA for the CDR3 is TGCGCCAGCAGCCCTGGGACAGGGGAAAAACTGTTTTTT. Based on the CDR3 plus reference TRBV5-1 and TRBJ1-4, the full variable domain is KAGVTQTPRYLIKTRGQQVTLSCSPISGHRSVSWYQQTPGQGLQFLFEYFSETQRNKGNFPGRFSGRQFSNSRSEMNVSTLELGDSALYLCASSPGTGEKLFFGSGTQLSVL.

The V and J genes are TRBV12-3 or TRBV12-4 and TRBJ1-1; tentatively, D is TRBD1 (5 bases). The CDR3 extends over 13 amino acids. V was shortened by 6 bases and J by 4 bases, with 12 bases between the two germline ends. CDR3 nucleotides: TGTGCCAGCAGACGTGGGCAGGGCACTGAAGCTTTCTTT. Residues: CASRRGQGTEAFF.

The genes are TRBV19 and TRBJ1-1; D remains ambiguous. CDR1 LNHDA and CDR2 SQIVND come from the germline V gene (reference sequence). With 2 bases removed from V and 1 base from J, the gap between germline ends came to 8 bases. The CDR3 is 14 residues long. The CDR3 protein is CASSISFENTEAFF. CDR3 nucleotides: TGTGCCAGTAGTATAAGCTTCGAGAACACTGAAGCTTTCTTT.

Notes on this clone: The identical CDR3 is also encoded by other nucleotide sequences in the sample. The genes are TRBV19 and TRBJ1-5; TRBD1 matches at 9 bases. The CDR3 consists of 13 residues. Trimming took 8 bases from V and 6 from J; bases not matched to a gene: 5. In germline, CDR1 is LNHDA, CDR2 SQIVND (reference sequence). This CDR3 reads CASRDRVSQPQHF. In DNA form, the CDR3 reads TGTGCCAGTCGGGACAGGGTAAGTCAGCCCCAGCATTTT.

CDR3 in DNA: TGTGCCAGTAGGTTGGCAGTCAATCAGCCCCAGCATTTT. Protein: CASRLAVNQPQHF. V is TRBV19 and J is TRBJ1-5; the D is unclear. The germline V and J ends were trimmed by 6 bases and 3 bases, with 9 bases remaining between them. Per germline, CDR1 LNHDA and CDR2 SQIVND (reference sequence). This CDR3 contains 13 residues.

This clone appeared once. The chain combines TRBV18 with TRBJ1-5; 7 bases align to TRBD1. With 5 bases clipped from V and 3 bases from J, the junction kept 10 bases outside the gene matches. Germline V gene lookup returns CDR1 KGHSH and CDR2 LQKENI. The length of the CDR3 is 16 residues. In DNA, the CDR3 is TGTGCCAGCTCAGAGGGGGCCCTAACCCCCAATCAGCCCCAGCATTTT. Translating it yields CASSEGALTPNQPQHF.

The chain joins TRBV2 to TRBJ1-1, with a possible D match to TRBD1 (5 bases). V was cut by 11 bases and J by 5 bases, with 18 bases left in between. CDR1 SNHLY and CDR2 FYNNEI come from the germline V gene. CDR3 length: 13 amino acids. The CDR3 protein is CAQRWGVGTEAFF. CDR3 sequence (DNA): TGTGCCCAGAGGTGGGGGGTGGGAACTGAAGCTTTCTTT.

This chain uses TRBV24-1 with TRBJ2-7, with D perhaps TRBD2 (5 bases). The CDR3 sequence is 13 residues long. Germline values: CDR1 KGHDR, CDR2 SFDVKD. V was clipped by 0 bases and J by 3 bases, with 5 bases between them. The CDR3 sequence is CATSDLGSYEQYF. The CDR3 DNA follows: TGTGCCACCAGTGATTTGGGGAGCTACGAGCAGTACTTC.

This chain links TRBV24-1 with TRBJ1-6; TRBD1 is a possible D gene (5 bases). Trimming cost V 4 bases and J 7 bases, with 13 bases left between them. CDR1 and CDR2 from the germline V gene are KGHDR and SFDVKD. The CDR3 extends over 15 amino acids. The CDR3 sequence is CATSENRNLNSPLHF. The CDR3 bases are TGTGCCACCAGTGAAAACAGGAATTTAAATTCACCCCTCCACTTT.

The CDR3 nucleotides are TGTGCCAGCAGCCCCGGACAGGGGGCGGGCTATGGCTACACCTTC. Encoded protein: CASSPGQGAGYGYTF. The chain joins TRBV5-4 to TRBJ1-2; 11 nucleotides align to TRBD1. The CDR3 consists of 15 residues. V gave up 4 bases and J gave up 4 bases; unmatched junction bases: 6. Looked up from germline, CDR1 is SGHNT and CDR2 is YYREEE (reference sequence).